What follows are 4 T cell receptor beta chains derived from one specimen sequenced in a study of T cell changes during pregnancy in multiple sclerosis. Clones were read by immunoSEQ multiplex PCR, and TCRdb kept only the in-frame ones, dropping some. This table holds about 64,000 clones, over 95% found once. The sequencing used CD8+ T cells from peripheral blood mononuclear cells, collected after pregnancy. The origin of the receptors is a female donor with multiple sclerosis, enrolled in a pregnancy study.

This chain connects TRBV6-5 to TRBJ2-7; 11 nucleotides align to TRBD1. This CDR3 is built from 15 residues. Germline loops: CDR1 MNHEY, CDR2 SVGAGI. The V segment lost 2 bases and the J segment 2 bases; nucleotides outside the gene matches: 2. Written as DNA, the CDR3 is TGTGCCAGCAGTTACGGGGACAGGGGGACCTACGAGCAGTACTTC. It specifies CASSYGDRGTYEQYF.

This clone was detected once. J is TRBJ2-5 and V is TRBV7-3; TRBD2 might be the D (7 bases). In germline, CDR1 is SGHTA, CDR2 FQGTGA. V was shortened by 3 bases and J by 2 bases, with 13 bases between the two germline ends. This CDR3 has 15 amino acids. CDR3 coding DNA: TGTGCCAGCAGCTTGGGAGGGGGAGGGCAAGAGACCCAGTACTTC. This gives the protein CASSLGGGGQETQYF. Using reference TRBV7-3 and TRBJ2-5 for the parts outside the CDR3, the full variable domain is GAGVSQTPSNKVTEKGKYVELRCDPISGHTALYWYRQSLGQGPEFLIYFQGTGAADDSGLPNDRFFAVRPEGSVSTLKIQRTERGDSAVYLCASSLGGGGQETQYFGPGTRLLVL.

V and J are TRBV27 and TRBJ1-5; unclear D gene. Germline CDR1 and CDR2: MNHEY and SMNVEV (reference sequence). This CDR3 has 12 amino acids. With 6 bases removed from V and 4 bases from J, the gap between germline ends came to 7 bases. The DNA of the CDR3 is TGTGCCAGCAGGGCCCTTAATCAGCCCCAGCATTTT. As protein: CASRALNQPQHF.

The rearrangement joins TRBV9 to TRBJ2-4, with D possibly being TRBD2 (5 bases). The V end lost 4 bases, the J end lost 8 bases, and 16 bases lay between the germline ends. CDR3 length equals 14 residues. CDR1 SGDLS and CDR2 YYNGEE come from the germline V gene. CDR3 in amino acids: CASSSYGPRDIQYF. The CDR3 DNA sequence: TGTGCCAGCAGCTCCTACGGACCGAGGGACATTCAGTACTTC. Full variable domain (remainder filled in from reference TRBV9 and TRBJ2-4): DSGVTQTPKHLITATGQRVTLRCSPRSGDLSVYWYQQSLDQGLQFLIQYYNGEERAKGNILERFSAQQFPDLHSELNLSSLELGDSALYFCASSSYGPRDIQYFGAGTRLSVL.